This T cell receptor beta chain stems from a study of blood T cell repertoires in COVID-19 (dated by TCRdb to about 2020). Concerning the study at large: Collaborator samples came from the United States, Italy and Spain and covered acute and convalescent phases of COVID-19. The prospective study material was composed of cDNA or gDNA derived from T cells, B-cell-depleted T cells, or PBMCs. The dataset comprised deeply sampled blood TCRbeta repertoires from subjects exposed to, actively infected with, or recovered from COVID-19. The repertoires were released in a freely available public database meant as a resource for research on the immune response to SARS-CoV-2. Samples were obtained from the ongoing ImmuneRACE study (first 160 participants) and from 1,254 subjects provided by 6 global collaborators. A de-identified subject ID, COVID-19 status, age in years and sex were almost always included in the sample metadata. Where available, HLA class I and class II types were taken from metadata supplied by the sample provider and were not determined by assay-based typing. General study outcomes and caveats: How much clinical and demographic metadata was included differed by source and by participant, and the metadata was provided uncurated.

Including the terminal cysteine and phenylalanine, the CDR3 comprises 15 residues. CDR3 DNA only is kept here, 45 bases in frame from base 1. Trimming takes 2 bases off V and 6 bases off J; junction bases not matched to a gene: 4. The germline V gene gives CDR1 as LGHNA and CDR2 as YNFKEQ. TCRbeta CDR3 regions were amplified from genomic DNA using the immunoSEQ Assay, a bias-controlled multiplex PCR. The original pipeline was this. Nucleated cell counts per sample were estimated from amplification of reference gene primers within the assay. To quantify the absolute abundance of each unique TCRbeta CDR3 rearrangement, sequence reads were collapsed and filtered. For each sample, productive Simpson clonality was calculated as the square root of Simpson's diversity index across productive rearrangements. Drawn from immuneACCESS, this table holds only the in-frame rearrangements with V and J called that TCRdb kept. Clones are partly lost; checked studies trace under half to an unresolved V gene and leave the rest unexplained. V and J calls and clone size follow that table, whereas D and trimming were derived from the DNA. The sample has about 210,000 clones on record, 65% to 90% of them singletons. The ten top clones hold 3.5% to 4% of the sample.

Participants in the prospective study were enrolled through a virtual design, were aged 18 to 89 years, and lived in 24 United States geographic areas. To assign participants to cohorts, the prospective study relied on clinical history that participants themselves reported in a screening survey and a study questionnaire. Mobile phlebotomists in the prospective study collected whole blood, serum and a nasopharyngeal or oropharyngeal swab from every participant. Participants in the prospective study had the option to provide additional blood draws and questionnaires over an approximately 2-month period. Blood samples from the prospective study were shipped frozen or at room temperature prior to DNA extraction. This clone has only one observation. The clone's antigen remains unknown. Base qualities are not recorded, but no much larger clone differs from it by a single base.

Recombination joined TRBV4-2 with TRBJ2-3, and 11 junctional nucleotides match TRBD2. Sequenced input: PBMCs or T cells enriched from blood (not recorded which). This receptor was obtained from a middle-aged woman with acute COVID-19. The DNA is TGTGCCAGCAGCCAAACTAGCGGGAGCCTGGATACGCAGTATTTT. Translated, it gives CASSQTSGSLDTQYF.